Shown below are 8 T cell receptor beta chains from a single sample sequenced in a study of T cells in Graves' hyperthyroidism and ophthalmopathy (dated by TCRdb to between 2019 and 2020). Libraries were made using multiplex PCR. The instrument given in TCRdb is Illumina HiSeq 2000. The TCR beta CDR3 regions were amplified from the RNA transcripts. The first round of RT-PCR for the TCR CDR3 was performed with the HTBI primer set and the Qiagen OneStep RT-PCR kit. Using fastp at Q25 and MiXCR, TCRdb reprocessed the public reads and kept productive beta chains. Identical CDR3 proteins give one entry, which carries the most common genes and DNA. This sample has roughly 720,000 distinct CDR3 sequences in its table, and roughly 17% of those were observed once. The ten top clones hold around a sixth of the sample. The sample comprised blood. All receptors derive from a man in his fifties or sixties with Graves' hyperthyroidism.

This clonotype has a count of ten or more. V is TRBV6-1 and J is TRBJ2-7; no reliable D call. V lost 6 bases, J lost 3 bases, and 15 bases lay in between. This CDR3 spans 14 amino acids. Germline CDR1 reads MNHNS; CDR2 reads SASEGT. In nucleotides, the CDR3 is TGTGCCAGCAGACCCGTCGGGCGTAGCTACGAGCAGTACTTC. This encodes CASRPVGRSYEQYF.

A few counts support this clonotype. The chain employs TRBV10-2 and TRBJ2-1; 7 positions agree with TRBD1. J gave up 10 bases and V 2 bases, and 2 bases lay outside the gene matches. Germline-derived CDR1 and CDR2 are WSHSY and SAAADI. This CDR3 has 12 amino acids. CDR3 protein: CASSENRGEQFF. The CDR3 DNA follows: TGCGCCAGCAGTGAGAACAGGGGCGAGCAGTTCTTC.

The J gene is TRBJ2-5, the V gene TRBV10-3, with D perhaps matching TRBD2 (6 bases). CDR3 length: 14 amino acids. Deletions cut 3 bases from V and 2 bases from J, with 10 bases between. CDR1 is ENHRY, CDR2 SYGVKD, per germline. The CDR3 loop is CAISDSGGQETQYF. The CDR3 DNA follows: TGTGCCATCAGTGACAGCGGAGGGCAAGAGACCCAGTACTTC.

Many counts were recorded for this clonotype. The rearrangement links TRBV20-1 to TRBJ1-1; tentatively, D is TRBD1 (5 bases). Trimming shortened V by 1 base and J by 4 bases, and 13 bases separated the two germline ends. The CDR3 spans 14 residues. Germline CDR1 reads DFQATT; CDR2 reads SNEGSKA (reference sequence). DNA for the CDR3: TGCAGTGCTAGAGCCCCAGGGTCCGGCACTGAAGCTTTCTTT. It specifies CSARAPGSGTEAFF.

The rearrangement joins TRBV3-1 to TRBJ1-2; 8 bases line up with TRBD1. There are 14 residues in the CDR3. V was pared by 3 bases and J by 6 bases, with 6 bases of the junction left unmatched. The V gene's germline CDR1 is LGHDT and CDR2 YNNKEL (reference sequence). This CDR3 is CASSQLGTGNGYTF. The DNA of the CDR3 is TGTGCCAGCAGCCAGCTAGGGACAGGCAATGGCTACACCTTC.

This clonotype was counted ten times or more. This rearrangement joins TRBV5-6 to TRBJ1-1; the D is unclear. CDR3 length: 13 residues. Germline V lookup: CDR1 SGHDT, CDR2 YYEEEE. Deletions cut 1 base from V and 4 bases from J, with 8 bases between. The CDR3 DNA follows: TGTGCCAGCAGCTTGCCGCAGGCCACTGAAGCTTTCTTT. It specifies CASSLPQATEAFF.

This clonotype was seen repeatedly, ten times or more. This chain links TRBV7-3 with TRBJ2-1, with 7 nucleotides matching TRBD2. Germline V lookup: CDR1 SGHTA, CDR2 FQGTGA. The CDR3 has 15 amino acids. The ends lost 3 bases at V and 4 bases at J; junction bases unmatched: 6. The CDR3 nucleotides read TGTGCCAGCAGCTTTAGGCTAGCGGAATACAATGAGCAGTTCTTC. Translated: CASSFRLAEYNEQFF.

This clonotype was seen at least ten times. This chain links TRBV3-1 with TRBJ1-2; 8 bases are shared with TRBD1. V lost 1 base, J lost 4 bases, and 5 bases stayed unmatched. The germline CDR1 and CDR2 sequences are LGHDT and YNNKEL (reference sequence). CDR3 length: 15 residues. CDR3: CASSQGRTGTYGYTF. CDR3 in DNA: TGTGCCAGCAGCCAAGGCAGGACAGGGACCTATGGCTACACCTTC.